This T cell receptor (beta chain) stems from a study of T cells after yellow fever vaccination. TCRdb reprocessed the 5' RACE reads via MiXCR and lists one record per CDR3 protein. The sample lists over 150,000 distinct CDR3 sequences; approximately 6.2% were seen once. This CDR3 region has 14 residues. Between the trimmed V and J ends, which lost 6 bases and 5 bases, there was a span of 16 bases. Source: CD4+ T cells sorted from PBMCs, taken on the day of the first yellow fever vaccination. This clonotype originated in a man aged 18 to 30 who received the YFV17D yellow fever vaccine. The genes are TRBV12-3 or TRBV12-4 and TRBJ2-5, with D possibly being TRBD2 (6 bases). The CDR3 region is CASSPRLVGETQYF. CDR3 nucleotides: TGTGCCAGCAGCCCTCGACTAGTTGGGGAGACCCAGTACTTC.